This paragraph covers one T cell receptor (beta chain) sequence. Its specificity is unknown. The data belong to a study of blood T cells in healthy people across ages. Findings and caveats of the study: Unsorted PBMC material precluded a definitive naive versus antigen-experienced comparison.

The use of a sample-barcoded 5' primer and a J-beta primer mix characterized a second PCR of about 7 to 12 cycles. TCRdb ran MiXCR on the 5' RACE reads and lists one entry per CDR3 protein. This table holds approximately 800,000 distinct CDR3 sequences, around 50% found once. The CDR3 loop spans 15 amino acids. Germline CDR1 and CDR2: DFQATT and SNEGSKA (reference sequence). The specimen sequenced was blood. V gene TRBV20-1 combines with J gene TRBJ2-1, with TRBD1 matching 8 bases. The J call may be wrong; the DNA end is better matched by TRBJ2-7. The sequence derives from a man older than 75 in good health. The CDR3 DNA reads as TGCAGTGCTACTCAGGGGGCAGCCTCCTACAATGAGCAGTACTTC. Translation gives CSATQGAASYNEQYF.